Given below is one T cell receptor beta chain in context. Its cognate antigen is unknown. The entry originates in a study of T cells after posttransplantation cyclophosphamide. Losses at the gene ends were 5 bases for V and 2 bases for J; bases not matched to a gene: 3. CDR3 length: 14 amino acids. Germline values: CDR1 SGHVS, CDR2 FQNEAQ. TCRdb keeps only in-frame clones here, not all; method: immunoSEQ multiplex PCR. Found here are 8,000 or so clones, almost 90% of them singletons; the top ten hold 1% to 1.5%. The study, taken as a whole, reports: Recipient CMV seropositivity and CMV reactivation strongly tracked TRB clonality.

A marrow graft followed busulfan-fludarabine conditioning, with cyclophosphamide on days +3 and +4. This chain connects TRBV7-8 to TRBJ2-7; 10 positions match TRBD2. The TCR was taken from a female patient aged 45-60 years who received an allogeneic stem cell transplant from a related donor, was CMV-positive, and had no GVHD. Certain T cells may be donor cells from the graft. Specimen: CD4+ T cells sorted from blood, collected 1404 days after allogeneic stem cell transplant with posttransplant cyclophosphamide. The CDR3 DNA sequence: TGTGCCAGCAGCAATAGCGGGGGGACCTACGAGCAGTACTTC. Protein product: CASSNSGGTYEQYF.